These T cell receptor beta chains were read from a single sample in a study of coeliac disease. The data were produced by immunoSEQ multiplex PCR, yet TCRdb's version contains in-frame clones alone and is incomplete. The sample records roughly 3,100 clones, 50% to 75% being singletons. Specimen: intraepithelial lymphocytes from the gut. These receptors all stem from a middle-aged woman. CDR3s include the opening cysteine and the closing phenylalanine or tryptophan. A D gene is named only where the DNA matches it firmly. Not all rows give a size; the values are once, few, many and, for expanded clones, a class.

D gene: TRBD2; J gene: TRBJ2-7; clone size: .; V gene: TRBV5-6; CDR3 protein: CASSFGWGGSGYEQYF; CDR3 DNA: TGTGCCAGCAGCTTTGGGTGGGGGGGGTCGGGTTACGAGCAGTACTTC
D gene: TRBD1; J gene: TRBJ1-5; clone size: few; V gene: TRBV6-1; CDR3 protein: CASSVITGGSGSNQPQHF; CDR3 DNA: TGTGCCAGCAGTGTTATTACAGGGGGCTCGGGTAGCAATCAGCCCCAGCATTTT
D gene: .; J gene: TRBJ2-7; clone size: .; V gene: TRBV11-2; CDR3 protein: CASSLRWEYAYEQYF; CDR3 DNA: TGTGCCAGCAGCTTAAGGTGGGAGTATGCCTACGAGCAGTACTTC
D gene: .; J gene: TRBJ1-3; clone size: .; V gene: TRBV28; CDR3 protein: CASSPGIGTQYLQAGNTIYF; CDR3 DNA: TGTGCCAGCAGCCCGGGGATCGGGACACAATATCTACAGGCTGGAAACACCATATATTTT
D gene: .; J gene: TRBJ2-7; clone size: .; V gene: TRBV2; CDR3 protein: CASRTLAYEQYF; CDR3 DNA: TGTGCCAGCCGAACACTAGCTTACGAGCAGTACTTC
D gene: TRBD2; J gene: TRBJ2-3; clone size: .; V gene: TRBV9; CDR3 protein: CASSDTSGSTDTQYF; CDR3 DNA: TGTGCCAGCAGCGACACTAGCGGGAGTACAGATACGCAGTATTTT
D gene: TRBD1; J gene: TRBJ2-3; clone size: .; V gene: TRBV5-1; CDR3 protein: CASSGQGSDTQYF; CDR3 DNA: TGCGCCAGCAGTGGACAGGGGTCAGATACGCAGTATTTT
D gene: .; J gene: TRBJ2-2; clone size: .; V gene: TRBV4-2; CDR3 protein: CASSPPAVTNTGELFF; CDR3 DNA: TGTGCCAGCAGCCCCCCAGCGGTTACAAACACCGGGGAGCTGTTTTTT
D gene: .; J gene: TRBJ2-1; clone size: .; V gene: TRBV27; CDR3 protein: CASSDIGLWTEQFF; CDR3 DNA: TGTGCCAGCAGCGACATCGGACTATGGACTGAGCAGTTCTTC
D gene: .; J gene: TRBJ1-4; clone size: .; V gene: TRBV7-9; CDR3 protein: CASSGDLANEKLFF; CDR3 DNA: TGTGCCAGCAGTGGTGACCTAGCTAATGAAAAACTGTTTTTT
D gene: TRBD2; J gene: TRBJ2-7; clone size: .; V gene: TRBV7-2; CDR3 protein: CASAVLAGTFYEQYF; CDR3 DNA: TGTGCCAGCGCCGTACTAGCGGGTACTTTCTACGAGCAGTACTTC
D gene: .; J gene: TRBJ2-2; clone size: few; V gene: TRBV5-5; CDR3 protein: CASSPKRGTGELFF; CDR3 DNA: TGTGCCAGCAGCCCGAAACGGGGCACCGGGGAGCTGTTTTTT
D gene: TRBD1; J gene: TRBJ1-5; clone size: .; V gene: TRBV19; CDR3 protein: CASILDRGANQPQHF; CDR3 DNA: TGTGCCAGTATTTTGGACAGGGGGGCTAATCAGCCCCAGCATTTT
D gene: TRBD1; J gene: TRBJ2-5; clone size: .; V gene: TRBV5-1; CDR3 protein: CASTATTGGFETQYF; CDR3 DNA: TGCGCCAGCACCGCGACGACAGGGGGCTTCGAGACCCAGTACTTC
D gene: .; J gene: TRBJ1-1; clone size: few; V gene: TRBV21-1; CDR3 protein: CASGRRGEAFF; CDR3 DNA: TGTGCCAGCGGACGCCGCGGGGAAGCTTTCTTT
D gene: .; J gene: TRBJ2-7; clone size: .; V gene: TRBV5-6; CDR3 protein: CASSFVWGEQYF; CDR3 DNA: TGTGCCAGCAGCTTCGTTTGGGGGGAACAGTACTTC
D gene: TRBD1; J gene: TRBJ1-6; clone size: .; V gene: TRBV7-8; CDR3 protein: CASSPNRGQSPLHF; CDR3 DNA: TGTGCCAGCAGCCCTAACAGGGGGCAATCACCCCTCCACTTT
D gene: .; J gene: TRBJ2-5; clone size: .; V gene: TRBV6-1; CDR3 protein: CASRQPRYQETQYF; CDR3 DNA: TGTGCCAGCCGACAGCCCCGCTACCAAGAGACCCAGTACTTC
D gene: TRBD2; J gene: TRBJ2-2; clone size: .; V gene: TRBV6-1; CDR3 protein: CASSEAAGGWNTGELFF; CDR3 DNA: TGTGCCAGCAGTGAGGCAGCGGGAGGGTGGAACACCGGGGAGCTGTTTTTT
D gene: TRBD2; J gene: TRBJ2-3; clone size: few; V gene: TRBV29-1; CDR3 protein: CSAGREQADTQYF; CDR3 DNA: TGCAGCGCCGGGCGGGAGCAGGCAGATACGCAGTATTTT
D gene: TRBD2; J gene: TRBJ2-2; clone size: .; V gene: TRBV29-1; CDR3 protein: CSVGGGGTGELFF; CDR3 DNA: TGCAGCGTTGGTGGGGGGGGGACCGGGGAGCTGTTTTTT
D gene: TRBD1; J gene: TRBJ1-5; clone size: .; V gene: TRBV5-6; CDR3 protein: CASSLEGPRGLNQPQHF; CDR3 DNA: TGTGCCAGCAGCTTGGAAGGGCCCAGGGGGCTTAATCAGCCCCAGCATTTT
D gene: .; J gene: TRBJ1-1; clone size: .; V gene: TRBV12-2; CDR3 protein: CASRLARKGATGTEAFF; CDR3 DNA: TGTGCAAGTCGCTTAGCGAGGAAGGGGGCTACTGGCACTGAAGCTTTCTTT
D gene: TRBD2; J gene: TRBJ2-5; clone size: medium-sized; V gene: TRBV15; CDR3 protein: CATQAGRAVETQYF; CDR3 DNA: TGTGCCACCCAGGCGGGGAGGGCGGTGGAGACCCAGTACTTC
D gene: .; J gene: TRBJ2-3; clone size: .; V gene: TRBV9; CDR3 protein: CASSPIGDTQYF; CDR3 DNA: TGTGCCAGCAGCCCAATCGGAGATACGCAGTATTTT
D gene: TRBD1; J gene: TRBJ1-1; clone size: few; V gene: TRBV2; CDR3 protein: CASNGQGGPEAFF; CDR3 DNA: TGTGCCAGCAACGGACAGGGTGGGCCTGAAGCTTTCTTT
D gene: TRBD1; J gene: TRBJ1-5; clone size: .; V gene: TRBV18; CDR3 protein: CASSATGTQPQHF; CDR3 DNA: TGTGCCAGCTCGGCGACAGGGACTCAGCCCCAGCATTTT
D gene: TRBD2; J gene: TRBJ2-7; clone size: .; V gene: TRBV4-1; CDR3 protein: CASSQVGLAGGESYEQYF; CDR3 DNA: TGCGCCAGCAGCCAAGTAGGCCTAGCGGGAGGAGAGTCCTACGAGCAGTACTTC
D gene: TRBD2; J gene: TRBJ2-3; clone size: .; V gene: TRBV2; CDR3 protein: CASNSGRIADTQYF; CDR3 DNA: TGTGCCAGCAACAGCGGGAGAATAGCAGATACGCAGTATTTT
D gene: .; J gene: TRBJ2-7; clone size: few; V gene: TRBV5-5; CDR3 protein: CASSTSYPMSYEQYF; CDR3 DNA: TGTGCCAGCAGCACTAGCTACCCCATGTCCTACGAGCAGTACTTC
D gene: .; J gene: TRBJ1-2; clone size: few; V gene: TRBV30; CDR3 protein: CAWIFGLNGYTF; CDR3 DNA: TGTGCCTGGATCTTCGGACTTAATGGCTACACCTTC
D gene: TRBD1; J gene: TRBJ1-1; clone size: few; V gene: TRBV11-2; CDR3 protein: CASSLVAGTGNTEAFF; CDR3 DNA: TGTGCCAGCAGCTTAGTGGCCGGGACAGGGAACACTGAAGCTTTCTTT
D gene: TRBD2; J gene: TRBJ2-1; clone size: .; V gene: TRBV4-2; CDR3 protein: CASSQEKASGRHNEQFF; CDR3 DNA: TGTGCCAGCAGCCAAGAAAAGGCTAGCGGGCGCCACAATGAGCAGTTCTTC
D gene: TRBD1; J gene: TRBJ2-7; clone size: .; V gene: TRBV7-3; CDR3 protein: CASSPSGTGDYEQYF; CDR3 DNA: TGTGCCAGCAGCCCTTCCGGGACAGGAGACTACGAGCAGTACTTC
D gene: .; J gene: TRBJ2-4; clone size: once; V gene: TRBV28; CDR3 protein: CASSLVGQAKNIQYF; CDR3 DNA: TGTGCCAGCAGTTTAGTTGGCCAAGCCAAAAACATTCAGTACTTC
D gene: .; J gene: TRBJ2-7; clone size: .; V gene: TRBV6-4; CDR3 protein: CAITDKHYEQYF; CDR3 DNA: TGTGCCATTACAGACAAGCACTACGAGCAGTACTTC
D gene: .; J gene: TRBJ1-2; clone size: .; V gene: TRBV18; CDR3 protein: CASSPSGEGYTF; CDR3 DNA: TGTGCCAGCTCACCATCAGGGGAAGGCTACACCTTC
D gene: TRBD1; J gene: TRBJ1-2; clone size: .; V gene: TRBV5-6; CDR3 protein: CASSPGQGYGYTF; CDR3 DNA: TGTGCCAGCAGCCCTGGACAGGGCTATGGCTACACCTTC
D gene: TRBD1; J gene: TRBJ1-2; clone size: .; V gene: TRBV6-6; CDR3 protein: CASSYGYTGEYGYTF; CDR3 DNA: TGTGCCAGCAGTTACGGGTACACAGGGGAATATGGCTACACCTTC
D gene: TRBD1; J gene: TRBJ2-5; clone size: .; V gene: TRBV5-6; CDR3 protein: CASNRQGPETQYF; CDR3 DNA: TGTGCCAGCAACCGACAGGGGCCAGAGACCCAGTACTTC
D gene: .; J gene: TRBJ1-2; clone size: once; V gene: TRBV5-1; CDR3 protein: CASSLGQSRYGYTF; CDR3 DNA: TGCGCCAGCAGCTTGGGACAGAGCCGCTATGGCTACACCTTC
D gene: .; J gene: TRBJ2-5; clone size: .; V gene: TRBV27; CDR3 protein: CASSLRGIETQYF; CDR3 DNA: TGTGCCAGCAGTTTACGGGGGATCGAGACCCAGTACTTC
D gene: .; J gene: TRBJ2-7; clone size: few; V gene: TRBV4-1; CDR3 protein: CASSQADTDYEQYF; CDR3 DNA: TGCGCCAGCAGCCAAGCGGACACAGACTACGAGCAGTACTTC
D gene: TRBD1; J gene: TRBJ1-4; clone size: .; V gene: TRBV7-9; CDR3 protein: CASSLGDSLNEKLFF; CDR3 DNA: TGTGCCAGCAGCTTAGGGGACAGCCTAAATGAAAAACTGTTTTTT
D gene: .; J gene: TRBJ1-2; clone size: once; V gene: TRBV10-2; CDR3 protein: CASSERGYGYTF; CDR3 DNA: TGCGCCAGCAGTGAAAGGGGCTATGGCTACACCTTC
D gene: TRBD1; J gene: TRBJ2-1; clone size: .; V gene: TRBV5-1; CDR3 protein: CASRRDRAGEQFF; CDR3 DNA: TGCGCCAGCAGACGGGACAGGGCAGGGGAGCAGTTCTTC
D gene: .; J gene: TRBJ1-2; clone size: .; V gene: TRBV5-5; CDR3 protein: CASSFVAYGTPNYGYTF; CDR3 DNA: TGTGCCAGCAGCTTCGTTGCTTACGGGACACCTAACTATGGCTACACCTTC
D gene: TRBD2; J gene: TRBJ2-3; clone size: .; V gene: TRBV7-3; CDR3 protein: CASSLGLAGGTDTQYF; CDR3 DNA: TGTGCCAGCAGCTTAGGGCTAGCGGGGGGCACAGATACGCAGTATTTT
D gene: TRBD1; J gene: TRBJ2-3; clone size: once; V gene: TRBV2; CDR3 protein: CASSGRQGITDTQYF; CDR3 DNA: TGTGCCAGCAGTGGGAGACAGGGGATCACAGATACGCAGTATTTT
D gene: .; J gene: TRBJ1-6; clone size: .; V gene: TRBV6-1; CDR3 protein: CASSGHPRRLHF; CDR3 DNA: TGTGCCAGCAGTGGCCATCCTAGGAGGCTCCACTTT
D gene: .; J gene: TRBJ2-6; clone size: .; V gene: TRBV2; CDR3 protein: CASSWAGPGANVLTF; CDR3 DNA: TGTGCCAGCAGTTGGGCGGGACCTGGGGCCAACGTCCTGACTTTC
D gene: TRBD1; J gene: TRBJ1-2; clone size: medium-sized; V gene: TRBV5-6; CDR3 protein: CASSTGYRGGYTF; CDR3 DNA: TGTGCCAGCAGTACCGGGTACAGGGGCGGCTACACCTTC
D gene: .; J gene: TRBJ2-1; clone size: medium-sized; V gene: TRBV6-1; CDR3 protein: CASSEALRGNEQFF; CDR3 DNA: TGTGCCAGCAGTGAAGCGCTTCGGGGGAATGAGCAGTTCTTC
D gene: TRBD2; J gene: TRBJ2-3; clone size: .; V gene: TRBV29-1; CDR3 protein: CSGSSGVGTDTQYF; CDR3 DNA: TGCAGCGGTTCTAGCGGGGTCGGCACAGATACGCAGTATTTT
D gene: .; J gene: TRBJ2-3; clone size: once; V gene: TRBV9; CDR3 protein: CASSTTSGSTDTQYF; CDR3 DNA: TGTGCCAGCAGTACTACAAGCGGGAGCACAGATACGCAGTATTTT
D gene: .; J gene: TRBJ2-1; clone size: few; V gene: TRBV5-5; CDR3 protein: CASSPLPSSYNEQFF; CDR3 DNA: TGTGCCAGCAGCCCCCTTCCGAGCTCCTACAATGAGCAGTTCTTC
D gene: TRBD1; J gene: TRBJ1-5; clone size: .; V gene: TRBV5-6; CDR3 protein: CASSLAGGQGFQPQHF; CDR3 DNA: TGTGCCAGCAGCTTGGCGGGGGGACAGGGGTTCCAGCCCCAGCATTTT